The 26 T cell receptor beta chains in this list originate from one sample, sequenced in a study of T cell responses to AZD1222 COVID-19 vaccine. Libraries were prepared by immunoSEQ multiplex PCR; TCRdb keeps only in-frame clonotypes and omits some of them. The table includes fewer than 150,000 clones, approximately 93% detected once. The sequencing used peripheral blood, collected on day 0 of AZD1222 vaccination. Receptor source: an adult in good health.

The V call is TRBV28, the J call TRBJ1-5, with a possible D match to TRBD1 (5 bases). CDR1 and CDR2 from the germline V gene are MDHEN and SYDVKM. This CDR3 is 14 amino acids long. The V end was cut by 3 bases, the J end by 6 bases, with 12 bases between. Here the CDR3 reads CASSFWGSSQPQHF. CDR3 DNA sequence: TGTGCCAGCAGTTTTTGGGGGTCCAGTCAGCCCCAGCATTTT. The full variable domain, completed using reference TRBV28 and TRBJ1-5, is DVKVTQSSRYLVKRTGEKVFLECVQDMDHENMFWYRQDPGLGLRLIYFSYDVKMKEKGDIPEGYSVSREKKERFSLILESASTNQTSMYLCASSFWGSSQPQHFGDGTRLSIL.

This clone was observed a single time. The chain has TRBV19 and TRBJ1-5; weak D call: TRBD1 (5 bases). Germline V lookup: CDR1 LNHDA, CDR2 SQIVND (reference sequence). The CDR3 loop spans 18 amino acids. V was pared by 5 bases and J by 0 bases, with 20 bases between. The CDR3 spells CASSLRRGDGFSNQPQHF. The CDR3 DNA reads TGTGCCAGTAGTTTACGACGGGGGGACGGATTTAGCAATCAGCCCCAGCATTTT.

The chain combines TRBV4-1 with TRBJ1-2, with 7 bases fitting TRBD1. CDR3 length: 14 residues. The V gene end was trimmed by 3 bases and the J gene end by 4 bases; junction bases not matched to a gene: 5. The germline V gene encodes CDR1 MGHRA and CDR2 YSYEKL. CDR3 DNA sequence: TGCGCCAGCAGCCAGGCTGGACAGGTCTATGGCTACACCTTC. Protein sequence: CASSQAGQVYGYTF.

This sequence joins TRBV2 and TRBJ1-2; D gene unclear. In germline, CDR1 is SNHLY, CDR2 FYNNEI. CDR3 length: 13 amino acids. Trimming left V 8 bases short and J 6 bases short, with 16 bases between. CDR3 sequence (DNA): TGTGCCAGCCCCTCCGTTCCAGAGAATGGCTACACCTTC. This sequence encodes CASPSVPENGYTF.

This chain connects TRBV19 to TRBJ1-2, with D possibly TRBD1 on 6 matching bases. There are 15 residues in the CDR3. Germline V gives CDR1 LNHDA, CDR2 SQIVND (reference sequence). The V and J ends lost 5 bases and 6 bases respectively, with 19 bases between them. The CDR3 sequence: CASSSRWRGEHGYTF. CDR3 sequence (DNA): TGTGCCAGTAGTTCCCGGTGGAGGGGGGAACATGGCTACACCTTC.

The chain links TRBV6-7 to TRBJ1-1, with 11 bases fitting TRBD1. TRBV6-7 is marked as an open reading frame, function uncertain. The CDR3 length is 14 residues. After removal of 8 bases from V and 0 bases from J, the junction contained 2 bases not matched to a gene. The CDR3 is CASGTGGVNTEAFF. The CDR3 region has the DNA TGTGCCAGCGGGACAGGGGGGGTGAACACTGAAGCTTTCTTT.

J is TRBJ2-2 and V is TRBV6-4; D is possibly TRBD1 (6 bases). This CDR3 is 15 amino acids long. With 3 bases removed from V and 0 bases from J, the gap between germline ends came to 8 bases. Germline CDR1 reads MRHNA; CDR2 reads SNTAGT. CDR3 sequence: CASSETGTNTGELFF. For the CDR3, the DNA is TGTGCCAGCAGTGAAACAGGGACGAACACCGGGGAGCTGTTTTTT.

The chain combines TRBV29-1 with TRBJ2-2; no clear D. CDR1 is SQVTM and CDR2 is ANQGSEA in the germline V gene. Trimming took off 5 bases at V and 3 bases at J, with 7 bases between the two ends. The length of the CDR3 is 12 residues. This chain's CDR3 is CSVLWYTGELFF. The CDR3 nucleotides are TGCAGCGTTCTGTGGTACACCGGGGAGCTGTTTTTT.

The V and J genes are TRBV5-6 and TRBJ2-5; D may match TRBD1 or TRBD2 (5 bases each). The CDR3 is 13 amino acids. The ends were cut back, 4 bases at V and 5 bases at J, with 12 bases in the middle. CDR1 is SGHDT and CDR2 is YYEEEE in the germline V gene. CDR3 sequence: CASSPGPGETQYF. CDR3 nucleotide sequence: TGTGCCAGCAGCCCGGGACCTGGGGAGACCCAGTACTTC.

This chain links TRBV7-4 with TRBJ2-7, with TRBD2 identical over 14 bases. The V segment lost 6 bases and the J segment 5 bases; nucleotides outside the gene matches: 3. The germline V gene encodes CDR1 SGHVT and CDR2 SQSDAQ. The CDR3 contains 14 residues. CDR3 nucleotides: TGTGCCAGCAGACCGACTAGCGGGGGGGACGAGCAGTACTTC. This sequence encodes CASRPTSGGDEQYF. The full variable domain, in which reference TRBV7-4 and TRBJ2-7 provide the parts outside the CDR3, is GAGVSQSPRYKVAKRGRDVALRCDSISGHVTLYWYRQTLGQGSEVLTYSQSDAQRDKSGRPSGRFSAERPERSVSTLKIQRTEQGDSAVYLCASRPTSGGDEQYFGPGTRLTVT.

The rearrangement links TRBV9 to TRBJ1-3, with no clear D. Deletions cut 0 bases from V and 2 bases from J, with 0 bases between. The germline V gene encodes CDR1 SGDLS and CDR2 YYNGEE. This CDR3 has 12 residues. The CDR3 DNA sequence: TGTGCCAGCAGCGTAGCTGGAAACACCATATATTTT. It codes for CASSVAGNTIYF.

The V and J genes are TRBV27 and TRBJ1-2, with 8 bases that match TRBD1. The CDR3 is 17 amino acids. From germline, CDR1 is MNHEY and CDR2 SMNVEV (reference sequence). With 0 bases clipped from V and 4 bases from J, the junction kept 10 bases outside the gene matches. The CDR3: CASSLSRTGLEGYGYTF. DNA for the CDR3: TGTGCCAGCAGTTTATCGAGGACAGGGCTAGAGGGCTATGGCTACACCTTC.

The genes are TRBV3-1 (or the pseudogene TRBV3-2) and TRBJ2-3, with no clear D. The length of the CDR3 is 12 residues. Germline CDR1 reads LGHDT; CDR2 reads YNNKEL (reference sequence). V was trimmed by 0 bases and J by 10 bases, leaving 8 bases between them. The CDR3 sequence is CASSQDERPQYF. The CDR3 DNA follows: TGTGCCAGCAGCCAAGACGAGAGACCGCAGTATTTT.

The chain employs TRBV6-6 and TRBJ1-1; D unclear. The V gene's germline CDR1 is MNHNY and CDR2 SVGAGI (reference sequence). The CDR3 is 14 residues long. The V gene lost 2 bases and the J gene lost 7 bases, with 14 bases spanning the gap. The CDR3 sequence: CASSYTIYPIEAFF. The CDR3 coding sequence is TGTGCCAGCAGTTACACGATCTATCCTATTGAAGCTTTCTTT.

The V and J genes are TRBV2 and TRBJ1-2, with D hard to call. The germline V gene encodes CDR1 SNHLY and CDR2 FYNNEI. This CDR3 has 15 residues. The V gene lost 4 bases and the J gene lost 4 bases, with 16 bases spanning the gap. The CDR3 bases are TGTGCCAGCAGTGTAACGGGTGTTGGAGTCTATGGCTACACCTTC. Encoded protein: CASSVTGVGVYGYTF.

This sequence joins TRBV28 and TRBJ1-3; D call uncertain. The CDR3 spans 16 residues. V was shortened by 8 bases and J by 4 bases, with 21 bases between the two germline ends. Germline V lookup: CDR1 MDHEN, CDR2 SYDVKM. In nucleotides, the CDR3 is TGTGCCAGCGGTTCGAGCGAACTCTCTGGCGGAAACACCATATATTTT. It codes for CASGSSELSGGNTIYF. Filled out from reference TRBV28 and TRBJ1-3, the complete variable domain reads DVKVTQSSRYLVKRTGEKVFLECVQDMDHENMFWYRQDPGLGLRLIYFSYDVKMKEKGDIPEGYSVSREKKERFSLILESASTNQTSMYLCASGSSELSGGNTIYFGEGSWLTVV.

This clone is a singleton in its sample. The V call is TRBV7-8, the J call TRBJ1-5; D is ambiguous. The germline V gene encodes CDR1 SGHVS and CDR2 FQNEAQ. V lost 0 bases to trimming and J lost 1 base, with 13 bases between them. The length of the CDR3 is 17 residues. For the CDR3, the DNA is TGTGCCAGCAGCTTAGCGTCGGGCAGCCCGAGCAATCAGCCCCAGCATTTT. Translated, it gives CASSLASGSPSNQPQHF. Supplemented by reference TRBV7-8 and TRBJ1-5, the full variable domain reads GAGVSQSPRYKVAKRGQDVALRCDPISGHVSLFWYQQALGQGPEFLTYFQNEAQLDKSGLPSDRFFAERPEGSVSTLKIQRTQQEDSAVYLCASSLASGSPSNQPQHFGDGTRLSIL.

CDR3 region: CASSVSGRGWGTGELFF. DNA for the CDR3: TGTGCCAGCAGCGTCAGCGGGAGGGGGTGGGGCACCGGGGAGCTGTTTTTT. The chain employs TRBV9 and TRBJ2-2; TRBD2 matches 10 bases. Germline loops: CDR1 SGDLS, CDR2 YYNGEE. With 2 bases clipped from V and 4 bases from J, the junction kept 8 bases outside the gene matches. The CDR3 runs 17 residues.

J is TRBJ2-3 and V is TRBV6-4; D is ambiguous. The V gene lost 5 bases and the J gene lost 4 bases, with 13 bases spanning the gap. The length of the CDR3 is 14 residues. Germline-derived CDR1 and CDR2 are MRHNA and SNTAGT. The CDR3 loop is CASSSLGESDTQYF. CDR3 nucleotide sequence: TGTGCCAGCAGTTCCTTGGGCGAGTCAGATACGCAGTATTTT.

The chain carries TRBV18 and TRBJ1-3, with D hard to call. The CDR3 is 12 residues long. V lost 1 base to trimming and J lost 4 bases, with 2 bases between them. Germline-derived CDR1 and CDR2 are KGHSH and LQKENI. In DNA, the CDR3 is TGTGCCAGCTCACCACGGGGAAACACCATATATTTT. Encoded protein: CASSPRGNTIYF.

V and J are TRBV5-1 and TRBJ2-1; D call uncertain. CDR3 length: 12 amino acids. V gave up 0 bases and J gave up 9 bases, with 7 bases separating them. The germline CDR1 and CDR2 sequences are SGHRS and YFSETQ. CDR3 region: CASSLGALEQFF. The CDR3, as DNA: TGCGCCAGCAGCTTGGGAGCGCTTGAGCAGTTCTTC.

CDR3 region: CASRLGDGSTEAFF. CDR3 DNA sequence: TGTGCAAGTCGCTTAGGCGACGGTTCCACTGAAGCTTTCTTT. This chain uses TRBV12-2 with TRBJ1-1. TRBV12-2 is a recognized pseudogene. The CDR3 is made up of 14 amino acids.

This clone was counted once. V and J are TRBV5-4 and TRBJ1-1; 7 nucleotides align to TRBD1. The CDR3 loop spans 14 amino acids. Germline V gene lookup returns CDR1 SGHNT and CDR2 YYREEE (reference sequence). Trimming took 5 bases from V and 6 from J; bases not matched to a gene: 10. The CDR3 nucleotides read TGTGCCAGCAGGCGGGACAGCCTTTTGTCTGAAGCTTTCTTT. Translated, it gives CASRRDSLLSEAFF. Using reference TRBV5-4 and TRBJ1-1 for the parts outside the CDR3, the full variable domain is ETGVTQSPTHLIKTRGQQVTLRCSSQSGHNTVSWYQQALGQGPQFIFQYYREEENGRGNFPPRFSGLQFPNYSSELNVNALELDDSALYLCASRRDSLLSEAFFGQGTRLTVV.

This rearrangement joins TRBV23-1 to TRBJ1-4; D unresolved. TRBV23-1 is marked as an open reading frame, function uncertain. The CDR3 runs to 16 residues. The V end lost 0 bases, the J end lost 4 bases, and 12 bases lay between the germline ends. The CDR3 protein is CASSQSRKEINEKLFF. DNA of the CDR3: TGCGCCAGCAGTCAATCGCGGAAAGAGATTAATGAAAAACTGTTTTTT.

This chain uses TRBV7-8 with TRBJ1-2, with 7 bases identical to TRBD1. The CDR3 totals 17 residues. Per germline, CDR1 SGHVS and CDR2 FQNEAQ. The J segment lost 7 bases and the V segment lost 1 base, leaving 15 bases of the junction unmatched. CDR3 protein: CASSLVVRGQTRRGYTF. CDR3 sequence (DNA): TGTGCCAGCAGCTTAGTCGTCCGGGGACAGACTAGACGTGGCTACACCTTC.

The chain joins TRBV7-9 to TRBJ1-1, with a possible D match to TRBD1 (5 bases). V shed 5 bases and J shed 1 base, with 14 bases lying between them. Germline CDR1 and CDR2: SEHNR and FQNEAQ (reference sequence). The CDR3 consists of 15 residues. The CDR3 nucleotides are TGTGCCAGCAGCCCGCCCGGTGGGGCGAACACTGAAGCTTTCTTT. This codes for CASSPPGGANTEAFF.